This entry is about one T cell receptor beta chain. Other nucleotide sequences from this sample produce the same CDR3. The assay was immunoSEQ multiplex PCR, and TCRdb's table has in-frame clones only and misses some. The table includes more than 95,000 clones, more than 85% detected once. The data were obtained in a study of T cell responses to AZD1222 COVID-19 vaccine. The length of the CDR3 is 15 residues. Germline V CDR1 and CDR2: SGHVS, FNYEAQ. Trimming stripped 6 bases from V and 0 bases from J, with 14 bases between. The source is an adult in good health. J is TRBJ2-5 and V is TRBV7-6; D might be TRBD2 (5 bases). The sample in question was peripheral blood, obtained on day 0 of AZD1222 vaccination. The CDR3 protein is CASSRKGGYQETQYF. The CDR3 DNA reads as TGTGCCAGCAGTCGGAAAGGAGGATACCAAGAGACCCAGTACTTC.